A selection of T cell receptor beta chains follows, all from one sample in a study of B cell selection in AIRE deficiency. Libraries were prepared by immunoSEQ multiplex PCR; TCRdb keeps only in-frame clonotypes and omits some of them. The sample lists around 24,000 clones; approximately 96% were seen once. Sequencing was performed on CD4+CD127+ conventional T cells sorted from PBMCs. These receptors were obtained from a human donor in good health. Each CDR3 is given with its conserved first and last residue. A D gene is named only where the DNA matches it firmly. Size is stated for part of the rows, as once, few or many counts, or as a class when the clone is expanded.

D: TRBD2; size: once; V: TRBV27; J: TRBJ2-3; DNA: TGTGCCAGCAGTTTCGCCCTAGCGGTTCGCACAGATACGCAGTATTTT; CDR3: CASSFALAVRTDTQYF
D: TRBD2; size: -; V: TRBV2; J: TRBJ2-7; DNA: TGTGCCAGCAGTATCTTAGCGGGGGCGGGGGAGCAGTACTTC; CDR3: CASSILAGAGEQYF
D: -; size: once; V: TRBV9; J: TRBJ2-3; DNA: TGTGCCAGCTCCTACGGACACACAGATACGCAGTATTTT; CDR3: CASSYGHTDTQYF
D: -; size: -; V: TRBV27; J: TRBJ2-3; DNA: TGTGCCAGCAACCGTGACTTTCGCACAGATACGCAGTATTTT; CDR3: CASNRDFRTDTQYF
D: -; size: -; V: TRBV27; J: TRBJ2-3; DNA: TGTGCCACCCAGGAGTCTAGCGCCCAAGATACGCAGTATTTT; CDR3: CATQESSAQDTQYF
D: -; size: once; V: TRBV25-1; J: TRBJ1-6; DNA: TGTGCCAGCAGTGAATTGGCCGGAAATTCACCCCTCCACTTT; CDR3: CASSELAGNSPLHF
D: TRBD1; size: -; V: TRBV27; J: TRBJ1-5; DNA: TGTGCCAGCAGTTTACATCAGGGGGCACAGCCCCAGCATTTT; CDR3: CASSLHQGAQPQHF
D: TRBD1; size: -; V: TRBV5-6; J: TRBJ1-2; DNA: TGTGCCAGCAGCTCCTTAGGGGCAGGGGGCCTGGAAGACTATGGCTACACCTTC; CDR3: CASSSLGAGGLEDYGYTF
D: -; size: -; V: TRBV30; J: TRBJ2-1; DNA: TGTGCCTGGAGCTTATACAATGAGCAGTTCTTC; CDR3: CAWSLYNEQFF
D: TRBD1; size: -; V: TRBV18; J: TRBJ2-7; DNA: TGTGCCAGCTCACCAGGACAGGGATCCGAGCAGTACTTC; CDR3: CASSPGQGSEQYF
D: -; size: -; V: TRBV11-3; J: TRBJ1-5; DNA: TGTGCCAGCAGCCGATACAGGGTTGATCAGCCCCAGCATTTT; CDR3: CASSRYRVDQPQHF
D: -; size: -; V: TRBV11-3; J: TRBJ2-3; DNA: TGTGCCAGCGCATCCGGACGAACCACAGATACGCAGTATTTT; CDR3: CASASGRTTDTQYF
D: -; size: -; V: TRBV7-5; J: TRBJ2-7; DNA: TGTGTCAGAAGCTTAGTGGGAGGGACTAGCGGGGACGGGTACGAGCAGTACTTC; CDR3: CVRSLVGGTSGDGYEQYF
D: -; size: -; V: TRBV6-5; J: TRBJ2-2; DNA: TGTGCCAGCAGTTACCTTTCCGGGAACACCGGGGAGCTGTTTTTT; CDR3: CASSYLSGNTGELFF
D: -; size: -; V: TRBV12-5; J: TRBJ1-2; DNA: TGTGCTAGTGGTTTGGCAGGAATCTATGGCTACACCTTC; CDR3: CASGLAGIYGYTF
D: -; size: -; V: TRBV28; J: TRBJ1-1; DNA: TGTGCCAGCAGCAACACGCTGGAGGGTAGGGACACTGAAACTTTCTTT; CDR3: CASSNTLEGRDTETFF
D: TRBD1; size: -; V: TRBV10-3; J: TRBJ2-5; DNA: TGTGCCATCAGTGAAATTACAGGGGACGAGACCCAGTACTTC; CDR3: CAISEITGDETQYF
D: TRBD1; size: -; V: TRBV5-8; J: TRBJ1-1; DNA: TGTGCCAGCAGATGGACAGGGACGGCTGAAGCTTTCTTT; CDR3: CASRWTGTAEAFF
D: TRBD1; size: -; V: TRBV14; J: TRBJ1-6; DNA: TGTGCCAGCAGCCAAGATGTGGGCAGGGGGAATTCACCCCTCCACTTT; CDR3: CASSQDVGRGNSPLHF
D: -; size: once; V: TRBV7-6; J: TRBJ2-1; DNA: TGTGCCAGCAGCTTAGTATGGGGGAGCTCCTACAATGAGCAGTTCTTC; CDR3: CASSLVWGSSYNEQFF
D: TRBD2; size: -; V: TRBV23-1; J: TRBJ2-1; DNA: TGCGCCAGCCGCCCCGGACTAGCGGGTTACAATGAGCAGTTCTTC; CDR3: CASRPGLAGYNEQFF
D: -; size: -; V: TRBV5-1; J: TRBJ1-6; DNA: TGCGCCAGCAGCTTGGAAGGGCTTAATTCACCCCTCCACTTT; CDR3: CASSLEGLNSPLHF